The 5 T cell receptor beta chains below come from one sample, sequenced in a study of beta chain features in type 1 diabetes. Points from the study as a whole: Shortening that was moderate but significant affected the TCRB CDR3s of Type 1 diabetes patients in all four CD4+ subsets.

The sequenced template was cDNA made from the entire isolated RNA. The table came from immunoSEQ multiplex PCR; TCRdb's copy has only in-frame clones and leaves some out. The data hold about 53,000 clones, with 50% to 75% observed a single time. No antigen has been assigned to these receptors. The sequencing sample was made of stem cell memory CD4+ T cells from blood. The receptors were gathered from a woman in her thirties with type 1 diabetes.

CDR3 in amino acids: CASSRQEYNEQFF. CDR3 DNA: TGTGCCAGCAGCCGACAGGAATACAATGAGCAGTTCTTC. The J gene is TRBJ2-1, the V gene TRBV25-1; possible D gene TRBD1, 6 bases. Trimming took 6 bases from V and 4 from J, leaving 10 bases between them. This CDR3 is 13 amino acids long. The germline V gene encodes CDR1 MGHDK and CDR2 SYGVNS. Full variable domain (missing parts from reference TRBV25-1 and TRBJ2-1): EADIYQTPRYLVIGTGKKITLECSQTMGHDKMYWYQQDPGMELHLIHYSYGVNSTEKGDLSSESTVSRIRTEHFPLTLESARPSHTSQYLCASSRQEYNEQFFGPGTRLTVL.

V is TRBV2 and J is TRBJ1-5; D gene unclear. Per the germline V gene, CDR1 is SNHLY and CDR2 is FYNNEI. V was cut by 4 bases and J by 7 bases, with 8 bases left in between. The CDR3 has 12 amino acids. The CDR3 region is CASSAVGQPQHF. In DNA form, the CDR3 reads TGTGCCAGCAGTGCCGTGGGCCAGCCCCAGCATTTT.

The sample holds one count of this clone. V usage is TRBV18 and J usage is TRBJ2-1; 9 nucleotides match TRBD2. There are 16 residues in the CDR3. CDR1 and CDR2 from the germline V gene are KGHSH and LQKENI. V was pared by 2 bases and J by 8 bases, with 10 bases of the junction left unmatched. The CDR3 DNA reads TGTGCCAGCTCACCATTCAGCGGGAGGATGGGCGATGAGCAGTTCTTC. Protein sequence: CASSPFSGRMGDEQFF. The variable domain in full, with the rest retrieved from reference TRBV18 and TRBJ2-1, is NAGVMQNPRHLVRRRGQEARLRCSPMKGHSHVYWYRQLPEEGLKFMVYLQKENIIDESGMPKERFSAEFPKEGPSILRIQQVVRGDSAAYFCASSPFSGRMGDEQFFGPGTRLTVL.

CDR3 loop: CSVEEDRSSGELFF. The DNA of the CDR3 is TGCAGCGTTGAAGAGGATCGTAGCTCCGGGGAGCTGTTTTTT. The chain combines TRBV29-1 with TRBJ2-2; D gene uncertain. CDR3 length: 14 residues. With 0 bases removed from V and 6 bases from J, the gap between germline ends came to 11 bases. Germline values: CDR1 SQVTM, CDR2 ANQGSEA.

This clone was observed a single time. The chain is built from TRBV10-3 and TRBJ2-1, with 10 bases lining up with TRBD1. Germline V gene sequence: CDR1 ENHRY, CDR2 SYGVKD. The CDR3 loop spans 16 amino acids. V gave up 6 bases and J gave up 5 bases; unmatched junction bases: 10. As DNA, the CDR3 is TGTGCCATCAGGGAAATGGACAGGGGGAGTCACAATGAGCAGTTCTTC. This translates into CAIREMDRGSHNEQFF.